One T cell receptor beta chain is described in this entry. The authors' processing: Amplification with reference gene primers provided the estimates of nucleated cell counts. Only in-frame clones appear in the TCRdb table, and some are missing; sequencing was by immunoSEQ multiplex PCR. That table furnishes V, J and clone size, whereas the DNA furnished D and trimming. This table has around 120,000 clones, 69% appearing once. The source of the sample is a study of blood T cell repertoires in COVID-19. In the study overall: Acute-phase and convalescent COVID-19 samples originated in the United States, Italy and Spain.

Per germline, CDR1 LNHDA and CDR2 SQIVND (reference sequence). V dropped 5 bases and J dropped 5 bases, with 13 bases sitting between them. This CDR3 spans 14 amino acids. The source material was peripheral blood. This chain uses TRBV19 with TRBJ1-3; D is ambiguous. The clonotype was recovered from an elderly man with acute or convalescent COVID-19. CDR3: CASSPRGGRNTIYF. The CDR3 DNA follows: TGTGCCAGTAGTCCCAGAGGAGGACGAAACACCATATATTTT.